This T cell receptor beta chain was retrieved from a study of blood T cells in healthy people across ages. Study-level information: Per every two T cells, about one barcoded beta molecule was captured by template switching.

Per-sample PBMC isolation yielded at least 7 million cells. Trimming shortened V by 5 bases and J by 9 bases, and 14 bases separated the two germline ends. CDR3 length equals 13 residues. The germline gives CDR1 SGHTA, CDR2 FQGNSA. A second PCR, run for roughly 7 to 11 cycles, used a sample-barcoded 5' primer plus a J-beta primer mix. A 12-random-nucleotide template-switch adaptor tagged each cDNA molecule. From the 5' RACE reads, TCRdb called clonotypes with MiXCR, one entry per CDR3 protein. The data show hundreds of thousands of distinct CDR3 sequences, with more than 25% seen just once and 17% held by the top ten. Ten or more counts support this clonotype.

Sequenced material: blood. The V and J genes are TRBV7-2 and TRBJ2-1; D may be TRBD2 (5 bases). The clonotype comes from a woman older than 75 in good health. The chain's CDR3 is CASSRDGVGEQFF. The DNA of the CDR3 is TGTGCCAGCAGCCGAGACGGGGTAGGTGAGCAGTTCTTC.